Presented here are 31 T cell receptor beta chains from one specimen sequenced in a study of blood T cells in healthy people across ages (dated by TCRdb to about 2015). The library was obtained by 5' RACE. These reads were obtained on an Illumina HiSeq 2500. The second PCR ran for roughly 7 to 12 cycles and used a J-beta primer mix along with a sample-barcoded 5' primer. TCRdb reran the public reads through fastp at Q25 and MiXCR, keeping productive beta chains. A single entry per CDR3 protein holds the most common genes and DNA from its merged rows. In this sample the table shows 780,000 or so distinct CDR3 sequences, more than 20% of which occur a single time. Approximately 4% of the sample belongs to the ten largest clones. These data are also associated with another study on T cells of mothers and their children.

Sample: blood. These TCRs come from a boy aged 10-17 years in good health.

This clonotype was counted between two and nine times. The rearrangement uses TRBV28 and TRBJ2-5, with D tentatively TRBD1 (6 bases). The J call is doubtful: the DNA matches TRBJ2-7 better. Germline CDR1 MDHEN, CDR2 SYDVKM. This CDR3 has 13 residues. The CDR3 reads CASKQGYSYEQYF. CDR3 sequence (DNA): TGTGCCAGTAAACAGGGCTACTCCTACGAGCAGTACTTC.

There are a few counts of this clonotype. This chain joins TRBV7-9 and TRBJ2-5, with D perhaps matching TRBD1 (6 bases). In germline, CDR1 is SEHNR, CDR2 FQNEAQ (reference sequence). The CDR3 spans 16 residues. The ends were cut back, 5 bases at V and 2 bases at J, with 18 bases in the middle. For the CDR3, the DNA is TGTGCCAGCAGCCGGGACACGACAGGAGGTCAAGAGACCCAGTACTTC. Protein sequence: CASSRDTTGGQETQYF.

As DNA, the CDR3 is TGTGCCAGCAGCGCAGGACAGGGATGGGGCCCCTACGAGCAGTACTTC. Encoded protein: CASSAGQGWGPYEQYF. The genes are TRBV9 and TRBJ2-5; 8 positions match TRBD1. Matching the DNA end better, TRBJ2-7 makes the J call doubtful. Germline values: CDR1 SGDLS, CDR2 YYNGEE. This CDR3 has 16 residues.

The chain has TRBV28 and TRBJ2-7; TRBD1 or TRBD2 may be the D gene (6 bases each). Germline CDR1 is MDHEN and CDR2 is SYDVKM. This CDR3 comprises 13 residues. Trimming took off 7 bases at V and 2 bases at J, with 12 bases between the two ends. The DNA for the CDR3 is TGTGCCAGCAATTCGGGGGCTACCTACGAGCAGTACTTC. It encodes CASNSGATYEQYF.

This clonotype was detected a few times. V gene TRBV5-1 combines with J gene TRBJ2-3; the D is unclear. This CDR3 has 15 residues. Trimming pared 0 bases from V and 5 bases from J, leaving 13 bases between. The germline V gene has CDR1 SGHRS and CDR2 YFSETQ. CDR3 DNA sequence: TGCGCCAGCAGCTTGGCTCGATCCCAAGAAGATACGCAGTATTTT. It is translated as CASSLARSQEDTQYF.

This clonotype occurred a few times. V gene TRBV6-5 combines with J gene TRBJ2-1; 11 positions agree with TRBD2. Trimming took 6 bases from V and 6 from J; bases not matched to a gene: 7. The germline V gene encodes CDR1 MNHEY and CDR2 SVGAGI. The CDR3 spans 15 residues. DNA of the CDR3: TGTGCCAGCAGCCGACTAGCGGGAAAGGGCAATGAGCAGTTCTTC. This translates into CASSRLAGKGNEQFF.

This clonotype was seen a few times. This rearrangement joins TRBV20-1 to TRBJ2-5, with 12 bases that match TRBD2. Germline CDR1 reads DFQATT; CDR2 reads SNEGSKA (reference sequence). V trimming: 6 bases; J trimming: 2 bases; junction bases outside the gene matches: 13. The CDR3 is 17 amino acids. The CDR3 DNA sequence: TGCAGTGCCAGGGGTCCTAGCGGGAGGGCCCGACAAGAGACCCAGTACTTC. Translated, it gives CSARGPSGRARQETQYF.

CDR3 bases: TGTGCCAGCTCACCACCTAGACAGGGCGTCTATGGCTACACCTTC. This sequence encodes CASSPPRQGVYGYTF. V and J are TRBV18 and TRBJ1-2; TRBD1 aligns across 7 bases. The length of the CDR3 is 15 residues. The germline V gene has CDR1 KGHSH and CDR2 LQKENI. The V gene end was trimmed by 0 bases and the J gene end by 4 bases; junction bases not matched to a gene: 5.

This clonotype appeared a few times. The rearrangement joins TRBV9 to TRBJ1-5; TRBD1 aligns across 9 bases. The CDR3 sequence is 16 residues long. The germline gives CDR1 SGDLS, CDR2 YYNGEE. The ends lost 3 bases at V and 5 bases at J; junction bases unmatched: 9. The DNA of the CDR3 is TGTGCCAGCAGCGCACAGGGGGCCGGAATGGATCAGCCCCAGCATTTT. This translates into CASSAQGAGMDQPQHF.

This CDR3 reads CASARDRGTDTQYF. The CDR3 bases are TGTGCCAGTGCCCGGGACAGGGGAACAGATACGCAGTATTTT. This sequence joins TRBV2 and TRBJ2-3, with 10 nucleotides matching TRBD1. V gave up 9 bases and J gave up 3 bases; unmatched junction bases: 6. Germline lookup yields CDR1 SNHLY and CDR2 FYNNEI. This CDR3 has 14 amino acids.

This clonotype turned up a few times. J is TRBJ1-2 and V is TRBV12-3 or TRBV12-4; the D gene is possibly TRBD1 (5 bases). The ends were cut back, 2 bases at V and 8 bases at J, with 18 bases in the middle. This CDR3 contains 15 residues. CDR3 DNA sequence: TGTGCCAGCAGTTTAATGGGGGGAGCTCAAGGAGGCTACACCTTC. This codes for CASSLMGGAQGGYTF.

This clonotype was seen only a few times. This chain connects TRBV7-3 to TRBJ2-2; 10 bases line up with TRBD1. The length of the CDR3 is 17 residues. The trim removed 5 bases at V and 6 bases at J, leaving 12 bases unmatched. Germline V gives CDR1 SGHTA, CDR2 FQGTGA. CDR3 region: CASSPTPTGGVSGELFF. CDR3 DNA sequence: TGTGCCAGCAGCCCCACCCCGACAGGGGGCGTATCCGGGGAGCTGTTTTTT.

The rearrangement joins TRBV10-3 to TRBJ2-5; D tentatively reads TRBD1 or TRBD2 (5 bases each). CDR3 length equals 14 residues. Germline CDR1 reads ENHRY; CDR2 reads SYGVKD. Trimming took 11 bases from V and 3 from J, leaving 19 bases between them. This chain's CDR3 is CASSPGPSKETQYF. Here the CDR3 DNA reads TGTGCCTCATCTCCGGGACCAAGTAAAGAGACCCAGTACTTC.

This clonotype was counted between two and nine times. The chain has TRBV7-9 and TRBJ1-3, with D tentatively TRBD1 (5 bases). There are 16 residues in the CDR3. Germline CDR1 and CDR2: SEHNR and FQNEAQ (reference sequence). Trimming cost V 6 bases and J 0 bases, with 15 bases left between them. The CDR3 protein is CASSPAGQASGNTIYF. Written as DNA, the CDR3 is TGTGCCAGCAGTCCAGCGGGGCAGGCCTCTGGAAACACCATATATTTT.

The V call is TRBV30, the J call TRBJ1-6, with D possibly matching TRBD1 (6 bases). V gave up 3 bases and J gave up 5 bases, with 8 bases separating them. The CDR3 has 13 residues. CDR1 and CDR2 from the germline V gene are GTSNPN and SVGIG (reference sequence). The CDR3 DNA reads TGTGCCTGGAGGGACAGAAATAATTCACCCCTCCACTTT. Its translation: CAWRDRNNSPLHF.

This clonotype was counted ten times or more. The chain combines TRBV11-2 with TRBJ1-2; D uncertain. Trimming removed 3 bases at V and 3 bases at J, with 11 bases between. Germline V lookup: CDR1 SGHAT, CDR2 FQNNGV. The CDR3 is 14 amino acids. The CDR3 sequence is CASSFAGVHYGYTF. CDR3 DNA: TGTGCCAGCAGCTTCGCAGGAGTGCACTATGGCTACACCTTC.

In its sample, this clonotype was seen a few times. The chain uses TRBV7-6 and TRBJ2-5, with 9 bases lining up with TRBD1. The CDR3 sequence is 20 residues long. The germline V gene encodes CDR1 SGHVS and CDR2 FNYEAQ. V lost 5 bases and J lost 5; bases outside the gene matches: 24. CDR3 region: CASSTRDRVLGIGQMETQYF. The DNA for the CDR3 is TGTGCCAGCAGCACCAGGGACAGGGTGTTGGGGATTGGTCAAATGGAGACCCAGTACTTC.

This CDR3 reads CASSPEGGLLRETQYF. The CDR3 nucleotides are TGTGCCAGCAGCCCCGAGGGAGGCCTTCTGCGGGAGACCCAGTACTTC. This chain links TRBV11-1 with TRBJ2-5; D might be TRBD2 (6 bases). The germline V and J ends were trimmed by 5 bases and 5 bases, with 21 bases remaining between them. From germline, CDR1 is SGHAT and CDR2 FQDESV (reference sequence). The CDR3 consists of 16 residues.

This clonotype was counted a few times. CDR3 amino acids: CSVPDSPRETQYF. The CDR3 DNA is TGCAGTGTCCCGGACAGCCCCCGGGAGACCCAGTACTTC. This chain joins TRBV20-1 and TRBJ2-1; tentative D call: TRBD1 (6 bases). The J call may be mistaken, given a closer DNA end match to TRBJ2-5. CDR1 is DFQATT, CDR2 SNEGSKA, per germline (reference sequence). This CDR3 region has 13 residues.

This clonotype has a count of ten or more. This chain uses TRBV7-2 with TRBJ2-7, with TRBD1 identical over 9 bases. The germline V gene has CDR1 SGHTA and CDR2 FQGNSA. V was pared by 4 bases and J by 4 bases, with 2 bases of the junction left unmatched. This CDR3 contains 13 residues. The CDR3 region has the DNA TGTGCCAGCAGCTGGACAGGGGTTTACGAGCAGTACTTC. Its translation is CASSWTGVYEQYF.

This clonotype was detected only once. V usage is TRBV20-1 and J usage is TRBJ2-7; TRBD2 agrees at 10 bases. Germline assignment: CDR1 DFQATT and CDR2 SNEGSKA (reference sequence). This CDR3 is built from 15 residues. After removal of 6 bases from V and 4 bases from J, the junction contained 12 bases not matched to a gene. CDR3 protein: CSAAELSGGRYEQYF. DNA of the CDR3: TGCAGTGCAGCCGAACTTAGCGGGGGGCGGTACGAGCAGTACTTC.

This chain uses TRBV12-3 or TRBV12-4 with TRBJ2-7; tentative D call: TRBD1 (6 bases). With 4 bases removed from V and 5 bases from J, the gap between germline ends came to 18 bases. The CDR3 loop spans 15 amino acids. CDR3 sequence: CASSSPTGIGNEQYF. The CDR3 coding sequence is TGTGCCAGCAGTTCGCCAACAGGGATTGGTAACGAGCAGTACTTC.

This chain links TRBV11-2 with TRBJ2-1, with TRBD1 matching 8 bases. This CDR3 has 15 residues. The V gene end was trimmed by 5 bases and the J gene end by 2 bases; junction bases not matched to a gene: 5. Per the germline V gene, CDR1 is SGHAT and CDR2 is FQNNGV. The CDR3 DNA reads TGTGCCAGCAGCCCAGGGGGCGCGGCCTACAATGAGCAGTTCTTC. This sequence encodes CASSPGGAAYNEQFF. Looking up the rest from reference TRBV11-2 and TRBJ2-1 gives the full variable domain: EAGVAQSPRYKIIEKRQSVAFWCNPISGHATLYWYQQILGQGPKLLIQFQNNGVVDDSQLPKDRFSAERLKGVDSTLKIQPAKLEDSAVYLCASSPGGAAYNEQFFGPGTRLTVL.

There are a few counts of this clonotype. The chain is built from TRBV15 and TRBJ2-1; D possibly corresponds to TRBD1 (6 bases). CDR3 length equals 13 residues. Trimming pared 6 bases from V and 2 bases from J, leaving 8 bases between. CDR1 is LNHNV and CDR2 is YYDKDF in the germline V gene (reference sequence). The chain's CDR3 is CATRGAAYNEQFF. The CDR3, as DNA: TGTGCCACCAGGGGGGCCGCCTACAATGAGCAGTTCTTC.

The sample holds many counts of this clonotype. The rearrangement joins TRBV7-2 to TRBJ1-2; D gene unclear. The CDR3 is made up of 14 amino acids. Germline V lookup: CDR1 SGHTA, CDR2 FQGNSA. Trimming took off 0 bases at V and 2 bases at J, with 7 bases between the two ends. CDR3 region: CASSLAGSNYGYTF. The CDR3, as DNA: TGTGCCAGCAGCTTAGCGGGCAGCAACTATGGCTACACCTTC.

This clonotype appeared a few times. The chain is built from TRBV29-1 and TRBJ1-2; 11 bases align to TRBD1. The CDR3 covers 13 residues. With V trimmed by 6 bases and J by 4 bases, 4 bases remained unmatched. CDR1 and CDR2 (germline): SQVTM, ANQGSEA. CDR3 in amino acids: CSVGQGGGYGYTF. The CDR3 region has the DNA TGCAGCGTGGGACAGGGGGGTGGCTATGGCTACACCTTC.

This clonotype has just one count. This rearrangement joins TRBV29-1 to TRBJ2-1; D not resolved. The germline gives CDR1 SQVTM, CDR2 ANQGSEA. With 0 bases removed from V and 10 bases from J, the gap between germline ends came to 10 bases. CDR3 length equals 12 residues. Here the CDR3 DNA reads TGCAGCGTTGAAGATCTGAATTGGGAGCAGTTCTTC. Translating gives CSVEDLNWEQFF.

This clonotype was seen many times. This chain's CDR3 is CSAFLDGRYNYGYTF. As DNA, the CDR3 is TGCAGTGCTTTCCTGGACGGGAGATATAACTATGGCTACACCTTC. The J gene is TRBJ1-2, the V gene TRBV20-1, with D uncertain. This CDR3 has 15 residues. The V gene lost 5 bases and the J gene lost 1 base, with 17 bases spanning the gap. Per germline, CDR1 DFQATT and CDR2 SNEGSKA (reference sequence).

This chain uses TRBV6-1 with TRBJ2-7, with D uncertain. Trimming pared 8 bases from V and 3 bases from J, leaving 20 bases between. CDR1 and CDR2 (germline): MNHNS, SASEGT. This CDR3 is 15 amino acids long. CDR3 protein: CASADDDGRIYEQYF. The CDR3 DNA sequence: TGTGCCAGCGCCGATGACGACGGTCGAATCTACGAGCAGTACTTC.

V and J are TRBV12-3 or TRBV12-4 and TRBJ2-7, with 9 bases matching TRBD1. The ends lost 3 bases at V and 3 bases at J; junction bases unmatched: 6. The CDR3 is 15 amino acids. CDR3 in amino acids: CASSLSGTGNYEQYF. As DNA, the CDR3 is TGTGCCAGCAGTTTGTCAGGGACAGGGAACTACGAGCAGTACTTC.

This clonotype showed up just a few times. This chain joins TRBV5-5 and TRBJ1-6, with TRBD1 as a possible D gene (5 bases). This CDR3 is 15 amino acids long. The V end was cut by 3 bases, the J end by 7 bases, with 14 bases between. Germline V gene data show CDR1 as SGHKS and CDR2 as YYEKEE (reference sequence). CDR3 DNA: TGTGCCAGCAGCTCGGGGACCGCAGAAAATTCACCCCTCCACTTT. Translation: CASSSGTAENSPLHF.